This record concerns one T cell receptor (beta chain) sequence. As yet, its antigen is unknown. This specimen belongs to a study of CD8 T cells in ankylosing spondylitis. Points from the study as a whole: Seemingly distinctive of ankylosing spondylitis blood was a TCR beta motif formed by eight highly homologous variants.

Via MiXCR, TCRdb re-called the 5' RACE reads, giving one row per CDR3 protein. The table lists about 420,000 distinct CDR3 sequences, around 24% of them singletons. Germline CDR1 and CDR2: SGHNT and YYREEE (reference sequence). This CDR3 has 15 amino acids. With 5 bases clipped from V and 7 bases from J, the junction kept 10 bases outside the gene matches. V and J are TRBV5-4 and TRBJ2-1, with TRBD1 matching 9 bases. Sequencing was done on a sample of blood, either unsorted or a sorted T cell fraction (not recorded which). This receptor was identified in a male donor with ankylosing spondylitis. The DNA of the CDR3 is TGTGCCAGCAGTCCACCGGGACAGGGTAGTAATGAGCAGTTCTTC. Translation: CASSPPGQGSNEQFF.